The rows below give T cell receptor beta chains drawn from one sample of a study of radiotherapy plus CTLA-4 blockade in lung cancer. The data were produced by immunoSEQ multiplex PCR, yet TCRdb's version contains in-frame clones alone and is incomplete. The repertoire includes 40,000 to 55,000 clones, roughly 90% of them detected once, and 15% to 20% sits in the top ten. Specimen: peripheral blood, collected from a patient treated with radiotherapy plus ipilimumab. Every receptor here comes from a human donor with non-small cell lung cancer that progressed on radiotherapy plus ipilimumab. Some clones in this sample may be carry-over from other donors' samples. Both conserved end residues are part of each CDR3. D genes are given only for firm matches. Size tells how often a clone was seen (once, few, many) or the class of an expanded clone, and some rows leave it out.

j_call: TRBJ1-1
clone_size: NA
d_call: TRBD1
v_call: TRBV13
cdr3_nt: TGTGCCAGCAGCTCGGGACAGGAGGGAACTGAAGCTTTCTTT
cdr3_aa: CASSSGQEGTEAFF

j_call: TRBJ1-1
clone_size: NA
d_call: TRBD1
v_call: TRBV19
cdr3_nt: TGTGCCAGTAGTATCCCCAGGACAGGGCTAAGATGGAGGATGAACACTGAAGCTTTCTTT
cdr3_aa: CASSIPRTGLRWRMNTEAFF

j_call: TRBJ2-3
clone_size: NA
d_call: TRBD1
v_call: TRBV5-1
cdr3_nt: TGCGCCAGCAGCTTGGGACAGGGGGATACGCAGTATTTT
cdr3_aa: CASSLGQGDTQYF

j_call: TRBJ2-7
clone_size: NA
d_call: NA
v_call: TRBV12-5
cdr3_nt: TGTGCTAGTAAGGGGATCCGCGGACCAGCTTACGAGCAGTACTTC
cdr3_aa: CASKGIRGPAYEQYF

j_call: TRBJ2-7
clone_size: NA
d_call: NA
v_call: TRBV5-1
cdr3_nt: TGCGCCAGCAGCTATCTGTACGAGCAGTACTTC
cdr3_aa: CASSYLYEQYF

j_call: TRBJ1-3
clone_size: NA
d_call: NA
v_call: TRBV7-2
cdr3_nt: TGTGCCAGCAGCTTTGAGAGGGAGCACTCTGGAAACACCATATATTTT
cdr3_aa: CASSFEREHSGNTIYF

j_call: TRBJ1-1
clone_size: NA
d_call: NA
v_call: TRBV5-1
cdr3_nt: TGCGCCAGCAGCTTGACGGGGAGGACTGAAGCTTTCTTT
cdr3_aa: CASSLTGRTEAFF

j_call: TRBJ2-2
clone_size: NA
d_call: TRBD2
v_call: TRBV7-2
cdr3_nt: TGTGCCAGCAGCTTTAGCGGGAGTGGCGGGGAGCTGTTTTTT
cdr3_aa: CASSFSGSGGELFF

j_call: TRBJ2-2
clone_size: NA
d_call: TRBD1
v_call: TRBV5-5
cdr3_nt: TGTGCCAGCAGCTTGCAGACAGGGGACACCGGGGAGCTGTTTTTT
cdr3_aa: CASSLQTGDTGELFF

j_call: TRBJ2-5
clone_size: NA
d_call: NA
v_call: TRBV5-1
cdr3_nt: TGCGCCAGCAGCTTGGGGGCGGGGCAAGAGACCCAGTACTTC
cdr3_aa: CASSLGAGQETQYF

j_call: TRBJ2-3
clone_size: NA
d_call: NA
v_call: TRBV13
cdr3_nt: TGTGCCAGCAACCCCGCCCTAAACCACCCCGCCACAGATACGCAGTATTTT
cdr3_aa: CASNPALNHPATDTQYF

j_call: TRBJ1-1
clone_size: NA
d_call: NA
v_call: TRBV6-6
cdr3_nt: TGTGCCAGCCCACCCGGAGCCGGCGGATGGACTGAAGCTTTCTTT
cdr3_aa: CASPPGAGGWTEAFF

j_call: TRBJ2-7
clone_size: NA
d_call: TRBD2
v_call: TRBV5-8
cdr3_nt: TGTGCCAGCGGACTAGCGGGAAACTACGAGCAGTACTTC
cdr3_aa: CASGLAGNYEQYF

j_call: TRBJ2-3
clone_size: NA
d_call: NA
v_call: TRBV6-6
cdr3_nt: TGTGCCAGCAGTTCCCCGTGGCGGGGCACAGATACGCAGTATTTT
cdr3_aa: CASSSPWRGTDTQYF

j_call: TRBJ1-1
clone_size: NA
d_call: TRBD1
v_call: TRBV18
cdr3_nt: TGTGCCAGCTCACACAGGGGGCAGGGGGACACTGAAGCTTTCTTT
cdr3_aa: CASSHRGQGDTEAFF

j_call: TRBJ2-7
clone_size: NA
d_call: NA
v_call: TRBV7-2
cdr3_nt: TGTGCCAGCAGCTTAGCCTCCGGAGGCGTAGGCGAGCAGTACTTC
cdr3_aa: CASSLASGGVGEQYF

j_call: TRBJ2-5
clone_size: NA
d_call: TRBD2
v_call: TRBV5-6
cdr3_nt: TGTGCCAGCAGCTTATCAGGACTAGCGCTCCAAGAGACCCAGTACTTC
cdr3_aa: CASSLSGLALQETQYF

j_call: TRBJ1-5
clone_size: NA
d_call: NA
v_call: TRBV19
cdr3_nt: TGTGCCAGTAGTCTTGCCGGGGGCAATCAGCCCCAGCATTTT
cdr3_aa: CASSLAGGNQPQHF

j_call: TRBJ2-7
clone_size: NA
d_call: TRBD1
v_call: TRBV11-3
cdr3_nt: TGTGCCAGCAGCTTAGGGGGACAGGTTGGCAACGAGCAGTACTTC
cdr3_aa: CASSLGGQVGNEQYF

j_call: TRBJ2-3
clone_size: once
d_call: NA
v_call: TRBV10-3
cdr3_nt: TGTGCCATCAGTGATCAGCGGCGCACAGATACGCAGTATTTT
cdr3_aa: CAISDQRRTDTQYF

j_call: TRBJ1-1
clone_size: NA
d_call: NA
v_call: TRBV7-2
cdr3_nt: TGTGCCAGCGGAGTGGCACTTGAAGCTTTCTTT
cdr3_aa: CASGVALEAFF

j_call: TRBJ2-7
clone_size: NA
d_call: TRBD1
v_call: TRBV6-4
cdr3_nt: TGTGCCAGCAGTGACTTCGCAGGGGGCGCCTACGAGCAGTACTTC
cdr3_aa: CASSDFAGGAYEQYF

j_call: TRBJ2-2
clone_size: NA
d_call: TRBD2
v_call: TRBV9
cdr3_nt: TGTGCCAGCAATCTAGCGGGGGGGCATCTGGGGACCGGGGAGCTGTTTTTT
cdr3_aa: CASNLAGGHLGTGELFF

j_call: TRBJ2-3
clone_size: NA
d_call: NA
v_call: TRBV10-1
cdr3_nt: TGCGCCAGCAGTGAGTACTTCACAGATACGCAGTATTTT
cdr3_aa: CASSEYFTDTQYF

j_call: TRBJ2-2
clone_size: NA
d_call: TRBD1
v_call: TRBV7-8
cdr3_nt: TGTGCCAGCAGAGGACAGGGTCCGTACGGGGAGCTGTTTTTT
cdr3_aa: CASRGQGPYGELFF

j_call: TRBJ2-7
clone_size: once
d_call: TRBD2
v_call: TRBV27
cdr3_nt: TGTGCCAGCCATCCCCTGACCGGGGGAGGGGACTACGAGCAGTACTTC
cdr3_aa: CASHPLTGGGDYEQYF

j_call: TRBJ1-2
clone_size: NA
d_call: TRBD1
v_call: TRBV7-2
cdr3_nt: TGTGCCAGCAGCCTTCCTAGACAGGGAGAGGGCTACACCTTC
cdr3_aa: CASSLPRQGEGYTF